The 15 T cell receptor beta chains given below trace back to one sample, sequenced in a study of OX40 agonist ivuxolimab in advanced cancers. Profiling relied on immunoSEQ multiplex PCR, and the TCRdb table lists in-frame clones only, not all of them. The sample lists almost 70,000 clones, around 90% occurring once. The sample here was CD4+ or CD8+ T cells sorted from blood, taken in a trial of the OX40 agonist ivuxolimab. These receptors came from an adult with an advanced solid tumor such as melanoma, head and neck, liver or kidney cancer.

The rearrangement links TRBV7-2 to TRBJ2-5; TRBD2 might be the D (8 bases). The CDR3 totals 17 residues. The V gene's germline CDR1 is SGHTA and CDR2 FQGNSA. V shed 0 bases and J shed 5 bases, with 19 bases lying between them. The CDR3 loop is CASSLAKSGSRGETQYF. The CDR3 DNA is TGTGCCAGCAGCTTAGCGAAAAGCGGGAGCAGGGGGGAGACCCAGTACTTC.

The rearrangement links TRBV7-2 to TRBJ1-3, with D uncertain. The germline V gene encodes CDR1 SGHTA and CDR2 FQGNSA. The CDR3 consists of 14 residues. Between the trimmed V and J ends, which lost 1 base and 1 base, there was a span of 5 bases. This chain's CDR3 is CASSLGGSGNTIYF. The DNA for the CDR3 is TGTGCCAGCAGCTTAGGAGGATCTGGAAACACCATATATTTT.

As regards this clone: One end of the junction is discordant with germline, which a read error may explain. This chain links TRBV5-1 with TRBJ1-2; D uncertain. From germline, CDR1 is SGHRS and CDR2 YFSETQ. This CDR3 spans 12 amino acids. CDR3 nucleotide sequence: TGTGCCAGCAGCGGACGGACCTGGGGCTACACCTTC. Protein product: CASSGRTWGYTF.

The rearrangement uses TRBV4-3 and TRBJ2-2; 8 bases match TRBD2. CDR1 and CDR2 (germline): LGHNA, YSLEER. The CDR3 runs to 16 residues. V was pared by 1 base and J by 8 bases, with 9 bases of the junction left unmatched. The CDR3 DNA follows: TGCGCCAGCAGCCAAGGTGGGAGACTAGCGAGTGGGGAGCTGTTTTTT. Amino acid sequence: CASSQGGRLASGELFF.

The chain is built from TRBV5-1 and TRBJ2-3, with 8 bases fitting TRBD1. There are 14 residues in the CDR3. Germline V gene data show CDR1 as SGHRS and CDR2 as YFSETQ. After removal of 4 bases from V and 2 bases from J, the junction contained 3 bases not matched to a gene. The CDR3 loop is CASSADRATDTQYF. CDR3 nucleotide sequence: TGCGCCAGCAGCGCGGACAGGGCCACAGATACGCAGTATTTT.

This clone was seen more than once but under ten times. The rearrangement uses TRBV29-1 and TRBJ2-2; 8 nucleotides align to TRBD1. This CDR3 comprises 13 residues. CDR1 is SQVTM and CDR2 is ANQGSEA in the germline V gene. V lost 7 bases to trimming and J lost 8 bases; unmatched junction nucleotides: 9. CDR3 sequence (DNA): TGCAGCGCCGGGACAGGTTCATATGGGGAGCTGTTTTTT. It yields the protein CSAGTGSYGELFF.

This chain connects TRBV4-1 to TRBJ2-2; 7 nucleotides align to TRBD2. With 7 bases clipped from V and 5 bases from J, the junction kept 1 base outside the gene matches. Per germline, CDR1 MGHRA and CDR2 YSYEKL. The CDR3 is 12 residues long. This chain's CDR3 is CASTRGTGELFF. The CDR3 nucleotides read TGCGCCAGCACGCGGGGGACCGGGGAGCTGTTTTTT.

The chain carries TRBV18 and TRBJ2-5; D is perhaps TRBD2 (6 bases). The CDR3 has 14 residues. The V end was cut by 3 bases, the J end by 4 bases, with 12 bases between. CDR1 is KGHSH and CDR2 is LQKENI in the germline V gene. This CDR3 reads CASSPVTGVETQYF. DNA for the CDR3: TGTGCCAGCTCACCGGTTACGGGAGTAGAGACCCAGTACTTC.

V is TRBV7-3 and J is TRBJ2-3; D may be TRBD2 (6 bases). Looked up from germline, CDR1 is SGHTA and CDR2 is FQGTGA. The V and J ends lost 1 base and 6 bases respectively, with 11 bases between them. This CDR3 has 14 amino acids. As DNA, the CDR3 is TGTGCCAGCAGCTTAAGAACGGGAGCGGATACGCAGTATTTT. Its translation: CASSLRTGADTQYF.

The chain recombines TRBV9 with TRBJ2-2; 8 positions agree with TRBD1. Trimming took 4 bases from V and 8 from J; bases not matched to a gene: 7. Germline loops: CDR1 SGDLS, CDR2 YYNGEE. The CDR3 runs 14 residues. CDR3 bases: TGTGCCAGCAGCCCCCGGACAGGGTCTGGGGAGCTGTTTTTT. Translation gives CASSPRTGSGELFF. The entire variable domain, with the rest obtained from reference TRBV9 and TRBJ2-2, is as follows: DSGVTQTPKHLITATGQRVTLRCSPRSGDLSVYWYQQSLDQGLQFLIQYYNGEERAKGNILERFSAQQFPDLHSELNLSSLELGDSALYFCASSPRTGSGELFFGEGSRLTVL.

The chain carries TRBV11-3 and TRBJ2-3; 12 positions match TRBD2. V lost 5 bases to trimming and J lost 0 bases; unmatched junction nucleotides: 3. The CDR3 length is 16 residues. Germline CDR1 is SGHNT and CDR2 is YENEEA. For the CDR3, the DNA is TGTGCCAGCAGCACTGGGACTAGCGGGAGCACAGATACGCAGTATTTT. Translated: CASSTGTSGSTDTQYF.

In DNA, the CDR3 is TGTGCCAGTAGTATAGAGCGGGAAAGCTCCTACAATGAGCAGTTCTTC. Translating gives CASSIERESSYNEQFF. The chain carries TRBV19 and TRBJ2-1, with a tentative D call TRBD2 (6 bases). The length of the CDR3 is 16 residues. CDR1 and CDR2 (germline): LNHDA, SQIVND (reference sequence). V was trimmed by 0 bases and J by 0 bases, leaving 9 bases between them.

The chain recombines TRBV14 with TRBJ2-5, with D possibly being TRBD2 (5 bases). Germline CDR1 is SGHDN and CDR2 is FVKESK. Trimming removed 3 bases from V and 0 bases from J, with 8 bases in between. The CDR3 spans 14 residues. The CDR3 coding sequence is TGTGCCAGCAGCCAGATGCGGGACCAAGAGACCCAGTACTTC. The encoded protein is CASSQMRDQETQYF.

This clone was observed once. This chain connects TRBV9 to TRBJ2-2; 8 bases line up with TRBD2. Germline V gene data show CDR1 as SGDLS and CDR2 as YYNGEE. Trimming cost V 2 bases and J 2 bases; bases outside gene matches: 5. There are 16 residues in the CDR3. DNA for the CDR3: TGTGCCAGCAGCGTCTTAGCGGGGCTCAACACCGGGGAGCTGTTTTTT. Translated: CASSVLAGLNTGELFF.

The chain combines TRBV10-2 with TRBJ1-3, with D possibly matching TRBD1 (6 bases). The V gene's germline CDR1 is WSHSY and CDR2 SAAADI. V was trimmed by 7 bases and J by 0 bases, leaving 13 bases between them. CDR3 length equals 15 residues. The CDR3 DNA follows: TGCGCCAGCAAGCCCCGGACAGACTCTGGAAACACCATATATTTT. This gives the protein CASKPRTDSGNTIYF.